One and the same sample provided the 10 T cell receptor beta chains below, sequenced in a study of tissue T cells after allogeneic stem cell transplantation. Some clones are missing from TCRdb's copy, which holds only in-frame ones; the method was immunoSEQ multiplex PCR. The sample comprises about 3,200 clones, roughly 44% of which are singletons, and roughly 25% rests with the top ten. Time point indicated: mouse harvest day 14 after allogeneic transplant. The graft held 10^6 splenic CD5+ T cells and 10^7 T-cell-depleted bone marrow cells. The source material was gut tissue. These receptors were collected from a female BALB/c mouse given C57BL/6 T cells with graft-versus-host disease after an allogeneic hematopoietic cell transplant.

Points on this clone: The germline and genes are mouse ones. The CDR3 DNA, read in part, is TGTGCCAGCAGTCCGGGACAGGGAAGGGGCAACCAGGCTCCGCTT. This codes for CASSPGQGRGNQAPL. The entire CDR3 sequence reads CASSPGQGRGNQAPLF. V gene TRBV26 combines with J gene TRBJ1-5; 9 nucleotides align to TRBD1. The CDR3 end is not reached by the read, which stops 1 residue before it; the germline J gene fills it in. CDR1 and CDR2 from the germline V gene are KGHPV and FQNQEV (reference sequence). The CDR3 is 16 residues long. V lost 4 bases and J lost 3; bases outside the gene matches: 7.

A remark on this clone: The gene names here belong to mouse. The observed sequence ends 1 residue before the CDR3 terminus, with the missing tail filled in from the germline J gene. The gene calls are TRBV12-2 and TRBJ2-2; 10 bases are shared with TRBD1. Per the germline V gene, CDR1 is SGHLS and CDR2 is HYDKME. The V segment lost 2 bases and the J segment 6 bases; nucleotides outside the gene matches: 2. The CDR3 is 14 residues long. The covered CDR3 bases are TGTGCCAGCTCTCCGACAGGGGGCCCCGGGCAGCTCTAC. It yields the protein CASSPTGGPGQLY. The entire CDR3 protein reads CASSPTGGPGQLYF.

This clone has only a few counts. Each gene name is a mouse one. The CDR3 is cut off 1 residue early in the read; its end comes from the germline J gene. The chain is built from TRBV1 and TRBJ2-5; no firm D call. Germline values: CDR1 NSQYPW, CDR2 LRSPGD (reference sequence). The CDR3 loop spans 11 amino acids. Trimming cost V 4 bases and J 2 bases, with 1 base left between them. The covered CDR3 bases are TGCACCTGCAGTGGCCAAGACACCCAGTAC. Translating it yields CTCSGQDTQY. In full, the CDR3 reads CTCSGQDTQYF.

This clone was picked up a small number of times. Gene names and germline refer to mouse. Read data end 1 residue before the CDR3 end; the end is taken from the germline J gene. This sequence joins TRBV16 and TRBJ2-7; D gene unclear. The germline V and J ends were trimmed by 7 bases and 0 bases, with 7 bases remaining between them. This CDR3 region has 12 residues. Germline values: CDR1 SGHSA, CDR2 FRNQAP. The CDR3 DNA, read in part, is TGTGCAAGCAAAACAGACTCCTATGAACAGTAC. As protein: CASKTDSYEQY. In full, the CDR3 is CASKTDSYEQYF.

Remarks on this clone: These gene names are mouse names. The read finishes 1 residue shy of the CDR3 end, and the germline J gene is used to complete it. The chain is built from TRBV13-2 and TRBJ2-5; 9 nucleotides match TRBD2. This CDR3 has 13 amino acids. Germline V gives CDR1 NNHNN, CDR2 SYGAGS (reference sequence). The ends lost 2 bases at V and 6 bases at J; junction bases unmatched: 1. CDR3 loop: CASGEDWGDTQYF. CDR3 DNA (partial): TGTGCCAGCGGTGAAGACTGGGGGGACACCCAGTAC.

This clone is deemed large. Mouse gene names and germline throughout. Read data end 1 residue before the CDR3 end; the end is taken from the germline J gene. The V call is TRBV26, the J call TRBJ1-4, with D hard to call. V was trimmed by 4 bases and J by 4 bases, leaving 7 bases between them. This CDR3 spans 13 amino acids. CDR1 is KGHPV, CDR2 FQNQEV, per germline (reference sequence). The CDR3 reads CASSRQDNERLFF. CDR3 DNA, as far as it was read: TGTGCCAGCAGTCGGCAGGACAACGAAAGATTATTT.

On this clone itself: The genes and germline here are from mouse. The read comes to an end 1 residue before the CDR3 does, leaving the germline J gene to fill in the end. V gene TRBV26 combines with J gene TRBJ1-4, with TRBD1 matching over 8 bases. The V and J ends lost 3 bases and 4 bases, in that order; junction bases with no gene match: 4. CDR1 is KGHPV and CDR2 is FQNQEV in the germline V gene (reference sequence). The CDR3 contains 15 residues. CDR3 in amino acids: CASSLWTGNNERLFF. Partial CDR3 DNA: TGTGCCAGCAGTCTATGGACAGGGAACAACGAAAGATTATTT.

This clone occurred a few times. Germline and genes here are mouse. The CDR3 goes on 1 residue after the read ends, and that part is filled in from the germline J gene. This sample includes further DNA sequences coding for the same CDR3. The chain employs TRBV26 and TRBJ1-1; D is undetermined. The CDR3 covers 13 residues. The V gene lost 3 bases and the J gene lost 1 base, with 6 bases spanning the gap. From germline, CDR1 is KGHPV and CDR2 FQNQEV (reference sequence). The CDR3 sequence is CASSLNRNTEVFF. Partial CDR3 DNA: TGTGCCAGCAGTCTTAACAGAAACACAGAAGTCTTC.

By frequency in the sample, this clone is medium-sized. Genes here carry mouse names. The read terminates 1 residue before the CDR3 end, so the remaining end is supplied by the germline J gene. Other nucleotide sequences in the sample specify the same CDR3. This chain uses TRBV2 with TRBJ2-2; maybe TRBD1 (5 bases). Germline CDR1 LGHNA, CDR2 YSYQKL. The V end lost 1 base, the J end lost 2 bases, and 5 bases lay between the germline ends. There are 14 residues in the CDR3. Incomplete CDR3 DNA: TGTGCCAGCAGCCAAGGACAGAACACCGGGCAGCTCTAC. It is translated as CASSQGQNTGQLY. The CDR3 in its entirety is CASSQGQNTGQLYF.

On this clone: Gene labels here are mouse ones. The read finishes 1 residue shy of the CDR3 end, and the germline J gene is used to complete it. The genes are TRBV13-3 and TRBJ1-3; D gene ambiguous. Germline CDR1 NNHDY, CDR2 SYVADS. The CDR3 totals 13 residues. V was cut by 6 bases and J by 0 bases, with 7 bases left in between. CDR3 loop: CASNQNSGNTLYF. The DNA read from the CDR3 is TGTGCCAGCAACCAAAATTCTGGAAATACGCTCTAT.